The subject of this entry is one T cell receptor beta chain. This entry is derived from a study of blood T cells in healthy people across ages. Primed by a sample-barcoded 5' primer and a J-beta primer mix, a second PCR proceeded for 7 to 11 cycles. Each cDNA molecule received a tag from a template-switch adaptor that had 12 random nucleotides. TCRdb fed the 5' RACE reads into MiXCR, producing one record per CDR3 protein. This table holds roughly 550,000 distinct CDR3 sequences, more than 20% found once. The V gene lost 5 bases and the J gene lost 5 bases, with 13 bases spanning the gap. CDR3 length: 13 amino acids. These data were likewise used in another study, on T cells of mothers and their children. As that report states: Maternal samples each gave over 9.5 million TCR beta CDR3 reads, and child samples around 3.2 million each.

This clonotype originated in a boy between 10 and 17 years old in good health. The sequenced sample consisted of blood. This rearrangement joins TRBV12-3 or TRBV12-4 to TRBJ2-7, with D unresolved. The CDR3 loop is CASSKTSKDEQYF. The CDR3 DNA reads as TGTGCCAGCAGTAAGACCAGTAAGGACGAGCAGTACTTC.